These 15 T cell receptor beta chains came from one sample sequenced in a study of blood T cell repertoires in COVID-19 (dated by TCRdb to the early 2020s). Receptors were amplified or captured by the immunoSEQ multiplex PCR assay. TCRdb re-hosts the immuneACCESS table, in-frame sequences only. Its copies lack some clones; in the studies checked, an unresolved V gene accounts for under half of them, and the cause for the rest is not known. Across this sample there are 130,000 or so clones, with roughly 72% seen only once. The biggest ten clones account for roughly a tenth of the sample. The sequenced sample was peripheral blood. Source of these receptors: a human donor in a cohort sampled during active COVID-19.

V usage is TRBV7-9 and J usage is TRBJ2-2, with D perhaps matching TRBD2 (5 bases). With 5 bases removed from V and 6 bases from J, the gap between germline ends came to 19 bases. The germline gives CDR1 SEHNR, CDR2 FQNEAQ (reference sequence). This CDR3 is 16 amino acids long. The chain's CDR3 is CASSIRGPGGSGELFF. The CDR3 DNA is TGTGCCAGCAGCATTAGAGGGCCCGGAGGCTCCGGGGAGCTGTTTTTT.

DNA for the CDR3: TGTGCCAGCAGGCCCGGGCTAGCGGGGGCCGAGCAGTACTTC. As protein: CASRPGLAGAEQYF. The rearrangement uses TRBV5-6 and TRBJ2-7, with TRBD2 matching over 10 bases. In germline, CDR1 is SGHDT, CDR2 YYEEEE. The CDR3 contains 14 residues. V trimming: 5 bases; J trimming: 6 bases; junction bases outside the gene matches: 8.

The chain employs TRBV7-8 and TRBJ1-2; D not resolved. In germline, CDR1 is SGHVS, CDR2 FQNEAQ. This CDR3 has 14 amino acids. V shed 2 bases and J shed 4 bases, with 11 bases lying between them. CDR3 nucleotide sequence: TGTGCCAGCAGCTTATGGATAGACACCTATGGCTACACCTTC. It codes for CASSLWIDTYGYTF. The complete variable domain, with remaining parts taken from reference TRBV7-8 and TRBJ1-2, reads GAGVSQSPRYKVAKRGQDVALRCDPISGHVSLFWYQQALGQGPEFLTYFQNEAQLDKSGLPSDRFFAERPEGSVSTLKIQRTQQEDSAVYLCASSLWIDTYGYTFGSGTRLTVV.

The CDR3 protein is CASSQGTTSGGRDTQYF. Here the CDR3 DNA reads TGTGCCAGCAGCCAAGGAACGACTAGCGGGGGGCGGGATACGCAGTATTTT. The rearrangement uses TRBV4-2 and TRBJ2-3; TRBD2 agrees at 13 bases. V shed 1 base, J shed 6 bases, and the junction held 7 bases outside the gene matches. The length of the CDR3 is 17 residues. Germline CDR1 is LGHNA and CDR2 is YNFKEQ.

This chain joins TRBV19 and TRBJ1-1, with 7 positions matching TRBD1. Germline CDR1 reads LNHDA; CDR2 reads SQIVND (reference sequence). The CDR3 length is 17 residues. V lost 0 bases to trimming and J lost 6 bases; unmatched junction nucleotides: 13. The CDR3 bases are TGTGCCAGTAGTATAGATGGCAGGGGGAGGAGGGCAGCTGAAGCTTTCTTT. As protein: CASSIDGRGRRAAEAFF.

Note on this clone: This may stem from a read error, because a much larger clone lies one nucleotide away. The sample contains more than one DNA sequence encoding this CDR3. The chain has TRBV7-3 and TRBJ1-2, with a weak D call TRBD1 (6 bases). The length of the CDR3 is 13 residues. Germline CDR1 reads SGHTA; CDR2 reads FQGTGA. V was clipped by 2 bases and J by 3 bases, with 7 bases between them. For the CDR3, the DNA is TGTGCCAGCAGCTTAGGGGGCGACTATGGCTACACCTTC. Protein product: CASSLGGDYGYTF.

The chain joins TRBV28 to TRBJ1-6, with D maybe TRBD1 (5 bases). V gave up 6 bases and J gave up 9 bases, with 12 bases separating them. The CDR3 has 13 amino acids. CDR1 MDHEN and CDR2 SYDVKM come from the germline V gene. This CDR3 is CASSRDGGSPLHF. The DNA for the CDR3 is TGTGCCAGCAGCCGGGACGGGGGTTCACCCCTCCACTTT. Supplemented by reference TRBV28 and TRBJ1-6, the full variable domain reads DVKVTQSSRYLVKRTGEKVFLECVQDMDHENMFWYRQDPGLGLRLIYFSYDVKMKEKGDIPEGYSVSREKKERFSLILESASTNQTSMYLCASSRDGGSPLHFGNGTRLTVT.

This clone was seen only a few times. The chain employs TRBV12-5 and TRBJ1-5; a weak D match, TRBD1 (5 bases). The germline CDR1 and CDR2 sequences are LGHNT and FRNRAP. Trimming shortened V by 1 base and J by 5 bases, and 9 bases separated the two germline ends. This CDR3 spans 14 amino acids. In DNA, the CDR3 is TGTGCTAGTGGTTTGGAATGGGGCGATCAGCCCCAGCATTTT. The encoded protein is CASGLEWGDQPQHF.

This CDR3 reads CASTLDRGNSPLHF. The CDR3 DNA sequence: TGTGCCAGCACCCTGGACAGGGGGAATTCACCCCTCCACTTT. This rearrangement joins TRBV27 to TRBJ1-6, with 10 bases identical to TRBD1. The V gene's germline CDR1 is MNHEY and CDR2 SMNVEV (reference sequence). This CDR3 has 14 amino acids. The V segment lost 7 bases and the J segment 7 bases; nucleotides outside the gene matches: 4.

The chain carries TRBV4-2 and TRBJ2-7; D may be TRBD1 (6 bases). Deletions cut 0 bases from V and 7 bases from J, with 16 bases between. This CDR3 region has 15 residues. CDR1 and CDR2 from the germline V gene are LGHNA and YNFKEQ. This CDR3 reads CASSQEPGRGQEQYF. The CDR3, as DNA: TGTGCCAGCAGCCAAGAACCGGGCAGGGGTCAGGAGCAGTACTTC.

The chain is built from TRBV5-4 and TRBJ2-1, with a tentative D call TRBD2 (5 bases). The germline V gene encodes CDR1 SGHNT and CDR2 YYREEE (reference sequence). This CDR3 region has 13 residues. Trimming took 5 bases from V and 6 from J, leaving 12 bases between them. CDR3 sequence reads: CASRKPDSNEQFF. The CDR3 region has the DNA TGTGCCAGCAGAAAACCGGACTCCAATGAGCAGTTCTTC.

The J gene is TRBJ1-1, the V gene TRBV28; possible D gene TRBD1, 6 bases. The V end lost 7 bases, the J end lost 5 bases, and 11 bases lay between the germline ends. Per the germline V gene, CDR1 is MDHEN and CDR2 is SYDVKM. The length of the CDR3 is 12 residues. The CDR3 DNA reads TGTGCCAGCAATGAACAGGGTACTGAAGCTTTCTTT. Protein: CASNEQGTEAFF.

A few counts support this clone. The CDR3 DNA is TGCGCCAGCAGGGACAACGGGGGGCAAAATGAAAAACTGTTTTTT. Protein product: CASRDNGGQNEKLFF. The gene calls are TRBV4-1 and TRBJ1-4; a possible D gene is TRBD1 (6 bases). The CDR3 loop spans 15 amino acids. V was pared by 6 bases and J by 5 bases, with 16 bases between. Germline CDR1 MGHRA, CDR2 YSYEKL.

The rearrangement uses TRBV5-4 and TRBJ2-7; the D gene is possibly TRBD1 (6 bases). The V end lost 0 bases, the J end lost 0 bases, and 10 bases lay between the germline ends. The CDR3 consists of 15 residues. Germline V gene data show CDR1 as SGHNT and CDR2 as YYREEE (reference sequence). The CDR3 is CASSLDRANSYEQYF. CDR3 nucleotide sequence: TGTGCCAGCAGCTTGGACAGGGCGAACTCCTACGAGCAGTACTTC.

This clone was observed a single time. The CDR3 is CASSPYGGGAYEQYF. CDR3 in DNA: TGTGCCAGCAGCCCTTACGGAGGGGGGGCGTACGAGCAGTACTTC. The chain employs TRBV3-1 (or the pseudogene TRBV3-2) and TRBJ2-7; TRBD2 might be the D (7 bases). The CDR3 sequence is 15 residues long. Germline CDR1 LGHDT, CDR2 YNNKEL (reference sequence). V was trimmed by 4 bases and J by 4 bases, leaving 17 bases between them.